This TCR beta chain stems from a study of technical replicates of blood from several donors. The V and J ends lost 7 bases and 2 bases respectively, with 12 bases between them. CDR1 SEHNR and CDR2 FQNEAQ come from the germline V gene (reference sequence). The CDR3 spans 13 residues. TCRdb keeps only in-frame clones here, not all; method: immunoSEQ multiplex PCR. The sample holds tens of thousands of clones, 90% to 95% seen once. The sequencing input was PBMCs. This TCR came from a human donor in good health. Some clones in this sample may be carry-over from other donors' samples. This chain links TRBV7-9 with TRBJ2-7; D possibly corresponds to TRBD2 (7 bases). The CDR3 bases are TGTGCCAGCACCGTGGGGGGGCCCTACGAGCAGTACTTC. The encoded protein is CASTVGGPYEQYF.